In this sample, the clone carrying this T cell receptor (beta chain) turned up a few times. Antigen: not known. The donor group consisted entirely of healthy Caucasians. A single record per CDR3 protein comes from TCRdb applying MiXCR to the 5' RACE reads. The profile shows about 660,000 distinct CDR3 sequences, under 9% of them singletons. The CDR3 is made up of 14 amino acids. V was clipped by 0 bases and J by 8 bases; unmatched bases: 4. Germline V gene sequence: CDR1 SGHTA, CDR2 FQGTGA. This entry comes from a study of identical twins. Points from the study as a whole: Twins shared beta out-of-frame sequences in excess, but this excess was weaker. Fewer insertions characterized abundant cord blood beta clonotypes, whereas memory repertoires showed none.

These data were also reused for a study on yellow fever vaccine responses in identical twins.

The TCR was taken from a woman aged 18-30 years in good health. The genes are TRBV7-3 and TRBJ2-1, with 7 bases aligning to TRBD2. The sequencing sample was made of PBMCs. This CDR3 is CASSLTGRVHEQFF. CDR3 nucleotide sequence: TGTGCCAGCAGCTTAACGGGGAGGGTCCATGAGCAGTTCTTC.